The sequence of this T cell receptor beta chain was determined in a study of blood T cell repertoires in COVID-19. About the study: Samples taken during acute and convalescent COVID-19 were collected in the United States, Italy and Spain. Sample material is recorded as cDNA or gDNA derived from T cells, B-cell-depleted T cells, or PBMCs.

Authors' analysis steps: Estimates of nucleated cell counts were drawn from the amplification of reference gene primers. Only in-frame clones appear in the TCRdb table, and some are missing; sequencing was by immunoSEQ multiplex PCR. D and trimming come from the DNA, and the V and J calls and clone size come from that table. This sample has under 350,000 clones, with roughly 86% found just once. Germline CDR1 reads LNHDA; CDR2 reads SQIVND (reference sequence). V lost 3 bases and J 0 bases, leaving 12 bases between the germline ends. The CDR3 sequence is 16 residues long. The rearrangement uses TRBV19 and TRBJ1-5, with D possibly TRBD1 on 6 matching bases. The sample comprised peripheral blood. This TCR derives from a man in his 70s with acute or convalescent COVID-19. In DNA form, the CDR3 reads TGTGCCAGTAGTATCCAAGGGGGGGGTAGCAATCAGCCCCAGCATTTT. Its protein is CASSIQGGGSNQPQHF.